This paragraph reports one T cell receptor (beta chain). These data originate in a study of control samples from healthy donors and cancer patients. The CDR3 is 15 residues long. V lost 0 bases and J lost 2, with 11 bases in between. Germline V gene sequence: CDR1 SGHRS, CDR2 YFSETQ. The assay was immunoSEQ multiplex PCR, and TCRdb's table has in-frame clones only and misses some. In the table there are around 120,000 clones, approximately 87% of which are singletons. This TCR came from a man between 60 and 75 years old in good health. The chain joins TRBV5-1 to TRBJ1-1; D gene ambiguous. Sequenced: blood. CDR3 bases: TGCGCCAGCAGCTTGGATGTGGCCTTTAACACTGAAGCTTTCTTT. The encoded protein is CASSLDVAFNTEAFF. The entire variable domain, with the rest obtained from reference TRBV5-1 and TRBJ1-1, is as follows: KAGVTQTPRYLIKTRGQQVTLSCSPISGHRSVSWYQQTPGQGLQFLFEYFSETQRNKGNFPGRFSGRQFSNSRSEMNVSTLELGDSALYLCASSLDVAFNTEAFFGQGTRLTVV.